This T cell receptor (beta chain) was captured in a study of cytomegalovirus exposure and HLA in healthy donors. This CDR3 is 13 amino acids long. Trimming removed 10 bases at V and 5 bases at J, with 15 bases between. Per the germline V gene, CDR1 is MDHEN and CDR2 is SYDVKM. A multiplex PCR was run with 60 Vbeta primers and 13 Jbeta primers. Clones were read by immunoSEQ multiplex PCR, and TCRdb kept only the in-frame ones, dropping some. The sample records roughly 150,000 clones, approximately 80% being singletons. The sequenced sample was PBMCs. The source is a woman aged 40 to 49 in good health and CMV-seronegative. V gene TRBV28 combines with J gene TRBJ2-1; D is perhaps TRBD2 (6 bases). The CDR3 region is CATGGTLNNEQFF. The DNA for the CDR3 is TGTGCCACCGGCGGGACTTTAAACAATGAGCAGTTCTTC.